Shown below are 16 T cell receptor beta chains from a single sample sequenced in a study of blood T cell repertoires in COVID-19. Sequencing was performed with immunoSEQ multiplex PCR; in TCRdb, only in-frame clones are kept and a portion is missing. In the table there are about 250,000 clones, around 83% of which are singletons. Source material: PBMCs or T cells enriched from blood (not recorded which). Source of these receptors: a woman aged 50 to 65 who had been exposed to COVID-19.

The chain couples TRBV5-5 to TRBJ2-7, with 9 nucleotides matching TRBD1. The CDR3 contains 12 residues. V gave up 5 bases and J gave up 12 bases; unmatched junction bases: 9. The germline CDR1 and CDR2 sequences are SGHKS and YYEKEE (reference sequence). CDR3 sequence: CASSSGQGKGYF. As DNA, the CDR3 is TGTGCCAGCAGTTCAGGACAGGGGAAAGGGTACTTC.

The V and J genes are TRBV5-1 and TRBJ2-5; TRBD2 agrees at 9 bases. The trim removed 3 bases at V and 0 bases at J, leaving 3 bases unmatched. CDR3 length: 15 residues. CDR1 and CDR2 from the germline V gene are SGHRS and YFSETQ. DNA for the CDR3: TGCGCCAGCAGCTCCCTAGCGGGGAACCAAGAGACCCAGTACTTC. It codes for CASSSLAGNQETQYF.

This rearrangement joins TRBV7-9 to TRBJ2-5; TRBD2 is a possible D gene (6 bases). V was pared by 4 bases and J by 5 bases, with 11 bases between. The V gene's germline CDR1 is SEHNR and CDR2 FQNEAQ (reference sequence). The CDR3 loop spans 13 amino acids. For the CDR3, the DNA is TGTGCCAGCAGCTCGGGACTCCGGGAGACCCAGTACTTC. Its protein product is CASSSGLRETQYF. Full variable domain (remainder filled in from reference TRBV7-9 and TRBJ2-5): DTGVSQNPRHKITKRGQNVTFRCDPISEHNRLYWYRQTLGQGPEFLTYFQNEAQLEKSRLLSDRFSAERPKGSFSTLEIQRTEQGDSAMYLCASSSGLRETQYFGPGTRLLVL.

This clone was found a few times. The genes are TRBV19 and TRBJ1-2, with TRBD1 matching 9 bases. The germline gives CDR1 LNHDA, CDR2 SQIVND (reference sequence). Trimming cost V 5 bases and J 6 bases; bases outside gene matches: 4. The CDR3 has 13 amino acids. The CDR3 nucleotides are TGTGCCAGTAGTTTTACAGGGGGCGATGGCTACACCTTC. Its protein product is CASSFTGGDGYTF.

The chain has TRBV6-5 and TRBJ1-2; D ambiguous. The CDR3 is 14 amino acids. From germline, CDR1 is MNHEY and CDR2 SVGAGI. Deletions cut 2 bases from V and 4 bases from J, with 11 bases between. The CDR3 here is CASSYNGDSYGYTF. In nucleotides, the CDR3 is TGTGCCAGCAGTTACAACGGGGATTCCTATGGCTACACCTTC.

The V gene is TRBV5-1, the J gene TRBJ1-4; weak D call: TRBD1 (5 bases). Germline V gene lookup returns CDR1 SGHRS and CDR2 YFSETQ. The CDR3 length is 14 residues. The V end lost 4 bases, the J end lost 10 bases, and 17 bases lay between the germline ends. CDR3 protein: CASSGDGSQGKLFF. CDR3 nucleotide sequence: TGCGCCAGCAGCGGAGACGGGTCGCAGGGAAAACTGTTTTTT.

The chain uses TRBV5-8 and TRBJ1-4, with 10 bases lining up with TRBD1. V was pared by 1 base and J by 7 bases, with 7 bases of the junction left unmatched. From germline, CDR1 is SGHTS and CDR2 YDEGEE. The CDR3 has 16 residues. The CDR3 region has the DNA TGTGCCAGCAGCTTGCAGCCGGGACAGGGGCGTGAAAAACTGTTTTTT. This translates into CASSLQPGQGREKLFF.

Only a few counts were recorded for this clone. At the DNA level, this CDR3 is encoded by other sequences in the same sample as well. V usage is TRBV24-1 and J usage is TRBJ1-2, with 8 bases matching TRBD1. The CDR3 contains 13 residues. V lost 4 bases and J lost 6; bases outside the gene matches: 3. Germline V gene data show CDR1 as KGHDR and CDR2 as SFDVKD. The CDR3 reads CATSDPTGDGYTF. CDR3 bases: TGTGCCACCAGTGACCCGACAGGGGATGGCTACACCTTC.

V usage is TRBV5-1 and J usage is TRBJ1-4; D remains unclear. The germline gives CDR1 SGHRS, CDR2 YFSETQ. This CDR3 is 14 amino acids long. The V end lost 1 base, the J end lost 0 bases, and 4 bases lay between the germline ends. For the CDR3, the DNA is TGCGCCAGCAGCTTGACAGCAACTAATGAAAAACTGTTTTTT. Translated, it gives CASSLTATNEKLFF.

This chain uses TRBV28 with TRBJ1-1, with a weak D call TRBD1 (5 bases). CDR1 and CDR2 (germline): MDHEN, SYDVKM. This CDR3 spans 15 amino acids. V was pared by 3 bases and J by 1 base, with 12 bases between. CDR3 nucleotide sequence: TGTGCCAGCAGTTTCCCGGGGGTAGAGAACACTGAAGCTTTCTTT. It is translated as CASSFPGVENTEAFF.

The gene calls are TRBV7-6 and TRBJ2-3; D is uncertain. With 0 bases removed from V and 4 bases from J, the gap between germline ends came to 5 bases. Germline CDR1 SGHVS, CDR2 FNYEAQ. The CDR3 is 13 amino acids. As DNA, the CDR3 is TGTGCCAGCAGCTTAGCGGGCCCAGATACGCAGTATTTT. Translating it yields CASSLAGPDTQYF.

The chain joins TRBV5-1 to TRBJ2-5; 9 nucleotides match TRBD1. The J segment lost 4 bases and the V segment lost 3 bases, leaving 7 bases of the junction unmatched. The CDR3 has 15 amino acids. Germline values: CDR1 SGHRS, CDR2 YFSETQ. The CDR3 protein is CASSWGDRDPETQYF. The CDR3 coding sequence is TGCGCCAGCAGCTGGGGGGACAGGGACCCAGAGACCCAGTACTTC.

The chain uses TRBV11-2 and TRBJ2-3; tentative D call: TRBD1 (5 bases). The germline gives CDR1 SGHAT, CDR2 FQNNGV. The CDR3 has 13 amino acids. V gave up 1 base and J gave up 4 bases, with 6 bases separating them. Written as DNA, the CDR3 is TGTGCCAGCAGCTTAGTACAGGCAGATACGCAGTATTTT. Amino acid sequence: CASSLVQADTQYF. Supplemented by reference TRBV11-2 and TRBJ2-3, the full variable domain reads EAGVAQSPRYKIIEKRQSVAFWCNPISGHATLYWYQQILGQGPKLLIQFQNNGVVDDSQLPKDRFSAERLKGVDSTLKIQPAKLEDSAVYLCASSLVQADTQYFGPGTRLTVL.

CDR3 loop: CASSIVLDRARQPQHF. The CDR3, as DNA: TGTGCCAGTAGTATAGTTCTAGACAGGGCTAGGCAGCCCCAGCATTTT. The chain links TRBV19 to TRBJ1-5, with TRBD1 identical over 7 bases. The CDR3 length is 16 residues. Trimming removed 1 base from V and 7 bases from J; junction bases left unmatched: 10. Per the germline V gene, CDR1 is LNHDA and CDR2 is SQIVND (reference sequence).

The chain recombines TRBV10-3 with TRBJ1-4; D is perhaps TRBD1 (5 bases). The CDR3 runs 15 residues. The germline V gene has CDR1 ENHRY and CDR2 SYGVKD. V dropped 11 bases and J dropped 0 bases, with 16 bases sitting between them. This CDR3 reads CASSRGGTTNEKLFF. CDR3 bases: TGTGCCTCCTCTCGGGGGGGTACAACTAATGAAAAACTGTTTTTT.

V usage is TRBV7-9 and J usage is TRBJ1-2; 8 bases match TRBD1. V dropped 6 bases and J dropped 2; count of bases not matched to a gene: 14. Germline lookup yields CDR1 SEHNR and CDR2 FQNEAQ (reference sequence). The CDR3 runs to 17 residues. The CDR3: CASRRPFSDRENYGYTF. CDR3 nucleotides: TGTGCCAGCAGGCGACCATTTTCGGACAGGGAGAACTATGGCTACACCTTC.